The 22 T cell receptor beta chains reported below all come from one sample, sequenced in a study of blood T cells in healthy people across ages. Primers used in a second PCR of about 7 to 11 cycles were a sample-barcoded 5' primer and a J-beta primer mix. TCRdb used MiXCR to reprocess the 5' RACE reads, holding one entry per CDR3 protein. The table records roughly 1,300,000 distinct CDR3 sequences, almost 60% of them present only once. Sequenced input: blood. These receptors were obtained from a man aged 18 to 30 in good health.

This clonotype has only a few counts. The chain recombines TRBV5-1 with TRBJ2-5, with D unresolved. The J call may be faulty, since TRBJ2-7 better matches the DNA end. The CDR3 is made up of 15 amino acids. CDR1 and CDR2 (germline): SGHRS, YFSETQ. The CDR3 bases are TGCGCCAGCAGCTTGGATTCCAGGCCTCTGAACGAGCAGTACTTC. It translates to CASSLDSRPLNEQYF.

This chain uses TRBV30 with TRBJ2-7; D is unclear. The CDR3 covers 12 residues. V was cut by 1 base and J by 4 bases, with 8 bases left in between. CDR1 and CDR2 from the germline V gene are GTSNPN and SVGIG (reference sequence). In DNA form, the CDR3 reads TGTGCCTGGAGTGAAGCCCCGTACGAGCAGTACTTC. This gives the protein CAWSEAPYEQYF.

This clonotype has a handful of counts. The CDR3 here is CASSQDRGRSYEQYF. The DNA of the CDR3 is TGTGCCAGCAGCCAAGATCGGGGGCGCTCCTACGAGCAGTACTTC. The chain joins TRBV4-2 to TRBJ2-7; the D call may be TRBD1 or TRBD2 (6 bases each). V was clipped by 0 bases and J by 0 bases, with 9 bases between them. From germline, CDR1 is LGHNA and CDR2 YNFKEQ. This CDR3 has 15 amino acids.

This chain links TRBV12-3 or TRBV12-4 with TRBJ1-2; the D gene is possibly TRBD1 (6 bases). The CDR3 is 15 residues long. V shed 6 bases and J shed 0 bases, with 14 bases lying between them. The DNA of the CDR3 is TGTGCCAGCAGCTCTGGGACAAGCACTAACTATGGCTACACCTTC. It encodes CASSSGTSTNYGYTF.

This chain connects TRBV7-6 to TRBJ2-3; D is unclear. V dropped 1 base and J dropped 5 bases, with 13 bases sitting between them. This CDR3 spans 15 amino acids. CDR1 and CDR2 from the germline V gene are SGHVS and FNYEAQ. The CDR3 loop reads CASSLVPLIRDTQYF. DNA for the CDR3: TGTGCCAGCAGCTTAGTTCCGCTGATTCGAGATACGCAGTATTTT.

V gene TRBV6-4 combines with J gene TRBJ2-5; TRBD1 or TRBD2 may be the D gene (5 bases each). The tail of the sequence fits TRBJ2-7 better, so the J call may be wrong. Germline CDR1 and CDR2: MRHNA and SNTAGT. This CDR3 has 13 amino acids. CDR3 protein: CASSERVGAEQYF. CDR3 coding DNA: TGTGCCAGCAGTGAACGCGTCGGGGCCGAGCAGTACTTC.

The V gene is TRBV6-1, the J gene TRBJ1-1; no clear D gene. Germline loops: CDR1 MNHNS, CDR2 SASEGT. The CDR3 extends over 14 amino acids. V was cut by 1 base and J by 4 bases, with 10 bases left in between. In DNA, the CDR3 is TGTGCCAGCAGTGAAGAGAGTATCAGCACTGAAGCTTTCTTT. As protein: CASSEESISTEAFF.

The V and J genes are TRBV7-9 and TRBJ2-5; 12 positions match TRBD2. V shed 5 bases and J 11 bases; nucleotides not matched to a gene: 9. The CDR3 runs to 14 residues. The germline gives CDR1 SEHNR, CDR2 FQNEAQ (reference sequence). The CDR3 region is CASSPTSGRGEQYF. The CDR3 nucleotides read TGTGCCAGCAGCCCGACTAGCGGGAGAGGGGAGCAGTACTTC.

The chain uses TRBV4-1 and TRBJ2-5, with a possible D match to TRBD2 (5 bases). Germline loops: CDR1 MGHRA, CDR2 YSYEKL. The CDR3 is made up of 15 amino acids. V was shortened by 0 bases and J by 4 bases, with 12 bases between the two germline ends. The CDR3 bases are TGCGCCAGCAGCCAAGAGGATGTAGGAGGAGAGACCCAGTACTTC. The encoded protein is CASSQEDVGGETQYF.

The CDR3 here is CASKWPLNTGELFF. The CDR3 region has the DNA TGTGCCAGCAAATGGCCTCTGAACACCGGGGAGCTGTTTTTT. V is TRBV2 and J is TRBJ2-2; D not resolved. This CDR3 comprises 14 residues. V dropped 7 bases and J dropped 1 base, with 10 bases sitting between them. Germline values: CDR1 SNHLY, CDR2 FYNNEI.

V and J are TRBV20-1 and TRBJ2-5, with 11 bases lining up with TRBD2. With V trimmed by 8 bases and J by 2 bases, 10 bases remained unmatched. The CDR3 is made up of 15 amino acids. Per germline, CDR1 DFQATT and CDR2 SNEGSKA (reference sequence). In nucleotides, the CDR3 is TGCAGTACTGACCAGACTAGCGGGGAGCAAGAGACCCAGTACTTC. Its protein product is CSTDQTSGEQETQYF.

The CDR3 loop reads CASSEGDIQYF. The CDR3 DNA sequence: TGCGCCAGCAGTGAAGGGGACATTCAGTACTTC. The chain uses TRBV10-2 and TRBJ2-4; TRBD1 might be the D (5 bases). The V end lost 3 bases, the J end lost 8 bases, and 5 bases lay between the germline ends. CDR3 length equals 11 residues. The germline V gene encodes CDR1 WSHSY and CDR2 SAAADI.

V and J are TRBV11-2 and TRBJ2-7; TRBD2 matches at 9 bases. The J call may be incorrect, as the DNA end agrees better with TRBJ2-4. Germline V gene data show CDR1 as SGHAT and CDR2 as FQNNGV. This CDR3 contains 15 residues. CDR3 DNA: TGTGCCAGCAGCTCCTATAGCGGGAGCGGAGTCATTCAGTACTTC. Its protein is CASSSYSGSGVIQYF.

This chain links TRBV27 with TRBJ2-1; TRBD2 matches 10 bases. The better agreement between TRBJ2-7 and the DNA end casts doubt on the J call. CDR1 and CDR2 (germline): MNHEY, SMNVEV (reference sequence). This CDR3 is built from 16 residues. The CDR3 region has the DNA TGTGCCAGCAGTAAGAGCGGGGGGGCCGCCTACAATGAGCAGTACTTC. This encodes CASSKSGGAAYNEQYF.

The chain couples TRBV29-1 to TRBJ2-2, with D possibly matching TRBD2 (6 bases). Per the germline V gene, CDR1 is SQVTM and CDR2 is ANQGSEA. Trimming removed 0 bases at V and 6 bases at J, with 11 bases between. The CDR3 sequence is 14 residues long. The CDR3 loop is CSVEEGLHPGELFF. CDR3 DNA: TGCAGCGTTGAAGAGGGACTGCACCCCGGGGAGCTGTTTTTT.

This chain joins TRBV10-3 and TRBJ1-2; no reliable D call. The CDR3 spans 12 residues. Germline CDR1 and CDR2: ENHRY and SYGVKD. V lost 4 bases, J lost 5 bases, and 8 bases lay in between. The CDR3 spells CAISGQGYGYTF. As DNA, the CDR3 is TGTGCCATCAGTGGCCAAGGATATGGCTACACCTTC.

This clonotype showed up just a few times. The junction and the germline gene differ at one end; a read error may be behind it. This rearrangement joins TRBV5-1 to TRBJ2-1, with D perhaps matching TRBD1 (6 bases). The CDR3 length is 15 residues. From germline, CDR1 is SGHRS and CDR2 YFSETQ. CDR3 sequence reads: CASTLWGPGDNEQFF. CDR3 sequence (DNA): TGCGCCAGCACCTTGTGGGGGCCTGGGGACAATGAGCAGTTCTTC.

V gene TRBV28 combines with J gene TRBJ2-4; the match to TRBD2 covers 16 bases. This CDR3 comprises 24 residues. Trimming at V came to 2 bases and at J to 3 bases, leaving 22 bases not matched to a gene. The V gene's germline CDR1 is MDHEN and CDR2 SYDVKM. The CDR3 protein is CASSLPEAVTGLAGGHLVKNIQYF. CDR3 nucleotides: TGTGCCAGCAGTTTACCCGAGGCTGTAACGGGACTAGCGGGAGGGCATTTAGTCAAAAACATTCAGTACTTC.

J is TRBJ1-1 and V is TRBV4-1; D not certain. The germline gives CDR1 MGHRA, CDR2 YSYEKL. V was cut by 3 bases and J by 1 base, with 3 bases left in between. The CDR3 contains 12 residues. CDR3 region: CASSQTNTEAFF. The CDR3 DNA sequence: TGCGCCAGCAGCCAGACGAACACTGAAGCTTTCTTT.

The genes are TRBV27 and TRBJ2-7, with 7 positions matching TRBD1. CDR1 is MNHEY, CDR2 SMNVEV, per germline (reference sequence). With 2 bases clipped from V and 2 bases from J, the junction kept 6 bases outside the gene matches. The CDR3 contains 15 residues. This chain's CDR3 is CASSLASGQTYEQYF. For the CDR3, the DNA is TGTGCCAGCAGTTTAGCTTCGGGACAGACCTACGAGCAGTACTTC.

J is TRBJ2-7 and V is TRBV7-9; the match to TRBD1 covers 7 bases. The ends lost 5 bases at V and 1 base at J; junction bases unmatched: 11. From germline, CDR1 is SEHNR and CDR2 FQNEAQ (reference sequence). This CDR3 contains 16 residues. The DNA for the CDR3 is TGTGCCAGCAGCCCTGAGATAGACAGGGCATCCTACGAGCAGTACTTC. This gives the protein CASSPEIDRASYEQYF.

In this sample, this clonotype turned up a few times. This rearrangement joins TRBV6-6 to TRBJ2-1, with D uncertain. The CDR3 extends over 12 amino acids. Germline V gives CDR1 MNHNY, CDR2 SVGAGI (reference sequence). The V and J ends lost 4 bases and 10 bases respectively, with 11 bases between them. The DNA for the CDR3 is TGTGCCAGCAGTTCGGGCGCTGTGGAGCAGTTCTTC. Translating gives CASSSGAVEQFF.